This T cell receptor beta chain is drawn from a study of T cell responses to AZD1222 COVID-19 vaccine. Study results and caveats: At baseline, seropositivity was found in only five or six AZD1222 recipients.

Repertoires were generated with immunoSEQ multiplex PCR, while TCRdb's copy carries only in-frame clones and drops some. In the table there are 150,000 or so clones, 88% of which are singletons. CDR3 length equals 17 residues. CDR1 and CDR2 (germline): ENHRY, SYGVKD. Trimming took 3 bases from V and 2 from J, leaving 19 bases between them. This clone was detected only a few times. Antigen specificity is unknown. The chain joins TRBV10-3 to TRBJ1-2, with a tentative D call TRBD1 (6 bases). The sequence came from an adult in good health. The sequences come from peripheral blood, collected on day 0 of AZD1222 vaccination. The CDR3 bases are TGTGCCATCAGTGATATAAACACCGGGACACAAAACTATGGCTACACCTTC. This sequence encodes CAISDINTGTQNYGYTF.